Presented here are 9 T cell receptor beta chains from one specimen sequenced in a study of Ad26.COV2.S vaccination and SARS-CoV-2 variants. Produced via immunoSEQ multiplex PCR; TCRdb's table is partial and in-frame only. The sample holds some 390,000 clones, approximately 89% seen once. The treatment was: some 19 received Ad26.COV2.S at low or high dose, single or two shots; 5 received placebo; per-sample allocation not given. Day 63 after the first injection of vaccine or placebo was the sampling time. This specimen was peripheral blood, taken in a trial of Ad26.COV2.S vaccine versus placebo. The receptors stem from a person aged 18-60 years who received the Ad26.COV2.S COVID-19 vaccine or a placebo.

The chain carries TRBV18 and TRBJ2-2; D gene uncertain. V lost 6 bases and J 1 base, leaving 6 bases between the germline ends. The CDR3 extends over 13 amino acids. The germline CDR1 and CDR2 sequences are KGHSH and LQKENI. In DNA form, the CDR3 reads TGTGCCAGCTCCGATGGGAACACCGGGGAGCTGTTTTTT. Its protein product is CASSDGNTGELFF.

The rearrangement links TRBV3-1 (or the pseudogene TRBV3-2) to TRBJ2-7; 8 bases are a match to TRBD1. V lost 4 bases to trimming and J lost 2 bases; unmatched junction nucleotides: 7. Per germline, CDR1 LGHDT and CDR2 YNNKEL (reference sequence). The CDR3 extends over 15 amino acids. The CDR3 DNA is TGTGCCAGCAGCCCCTCAGGGGGCAGGACCTACGAGCAGTACTTC. Amino acids: CASSPSGGRTYEQYF.

J is TRBJ2-1 and V is TRBV6-1; D is unclear. CDR3 size: 16 residues. Deletions cut 3 bases from V and 4 bases from J, with 16 bases between. The germline V gene encodes CDR1 MNHNS and CDR2 SASEGT. CDR3 DNA: TGTGCCAGCAGTGATATCGCGAATTCCCCTTACAATGAGCAGTTCTTC. Protein: CASSDIANSPYNEQFF.

The genes are TRBV5-1 and TRBJ2-5; D gene ambiguous. The CDR3 sequence is 15 residues long. V gave up 1 base and J gave up 5 bases, with 15 bases separating them. CDR1 and CDR2 from the germline V gene are SGHRS and YFSETQ. In DNA, the CDR3 is TGCGCCAGCAGCTTGAACGACGCCCTGCCGGAGACCCAGTACTTC. This gives the protein CASSLNDALPETQYF.

The gene calls are TRBV28 and TRBJ2-7, with D tentatively TRBD1 (5 bases). Germline loops: CDR1 MDHEN, CDR2 SYDVKM. V was clipped by 3 bases and J by 6 bases, with 15 bases between them. The CDR3 has 14 amino acids. In DNA form, the CDR3 reads TGTGCCAGCAGTTTCACTTCAGGGAAGGTCGAGCAGTACTTC. This sequence encodes CASSFTSGKVEQYF.

This chain joins TRBV5-1 and TRBJ2-5, with 16 bases lining up with TRBD2. Trimming at V came to 3 bases and at J to 5 bases, leaving 4 bases not matched to a gene. This CDR3 has 16 amino acids. CDR1 SGHRS and CDR2 YFSETQ come from the germline V gene. The CDR3 sequence is CASSSGGLAGGETQYF. The DNA of the CDR3 is TGCGCCAGCAGCTCGGGGGGACTAGCGGGAGGGGAGACCCAGTACTTC. Variable domain in full (rest from reference TRBV5-1 and TRBJ2-5): KAGVTQTPRYLIKTRGQQVTLSCSPISGHRSVSWYQQTPGQGLQFLFEYFSETQRNKGNFPGRFSGRQFSNSRSEMNVSTLELGDSALYLCASSSGGLAGGETQYFGPGTRLLVL.

J is TRBJ2-3 and V is TRBV7-6, with TRBD2 matching 11 bases. CDR3 length: 17 residues. CDR1 is SGHVS, CDR2 FNYEAQ, per germline. Trimming took 1 base from V and 2 from J; bases not matched to a gene: 5. The DNA of the CDR3 is TGTGCCAGCAGCTTAGGGGTAGCGGGAGGGGTCACAGATACGCAGTATTTT. Protein product: CASSLGVAGGVTDTQYF.

This clone was picked up a small number of times. The chain has TRBV30 and TRBJ2-7; no clear D. Germline V gene sequence: CDR1 GTSNPN, CDR2 SVGIG (reference sequence). CDR3 size: 12 residues. V dropped 1 base and J dropped 3 bases, with 7 bases sitting between them. The chain's CDR3 is CAWSAMDYEQYF. In DNA form, the CDR3 reads TGTGCCTGGAGTGCGATGGACTACGAGCAGTACTTC.

The chain joins TRBV5-1 to TRBJ2-1; 8 bases align to TRBD1. CDR3 size: 16 residues. Germline CDR1 SGHRS, CDR2 YFSETQ. The J segment lost 8 bases and the V segment lost 1 base, leaving 11 bases of the junction unmatched. The CDR3 nucleotides are TGCGCCAGCAGCTTGTCGGGACAGGCATCTTTCGATGAGCAGTTCTTC. It specifies CASSLSGQASFDEQFF. Supplemented by reference TRBV5-1 and TRBJ2-1, the full variable domain reads KAGVTQTPRYLIKTRGQQVTLSCSPISGHRSVSWYQQTPGQGLQFLFEYFSETQRNKGNFPGRFSGRQFSNSRSEMNVSTLELGDSALYLCASSLSGQASFDEQFFGPGTRLTVL.